This TCR beta chain comes out of a study of control samples from healthy donors and cancer patients (dated by TCRdb to 2019 to 2021). V and J are truncated by 3 bases and 7 bases respectively, leaving an intervening sequence of 19 bases. Looking up the germline V gene yields CDR1 MDHEN and CDR2 SYDVKM. Inclusive of the bounding cysteine and phenylalanine, the CDR3 is 17 residues long. The entry retains the CDR3 DNA only, 51 bases that are in frame from base 1. For this clone: Its antigen is currently not known.

The library relied on the immunoSEQ multiplex PCR assay. The table comes from immuneACCESS by way of TCRdb, which keeps in-frame sequences with V and J called. Part of the clones is missing from these tables; in studies checked, under half for an unresolved V gene and the rest for unknown reasons. For this sample, the table gives approximately 190,000 clones. Under 2.5% of the sample rests with the top ten. Sample: blood. The chain uses TRBV28 and TRBJ1-6, with no D gene named confidently. This TCR was sampled from a woman between 25 and 40 years old in good health. The CDR3 protein: CASSFTRVPVGNSPLHF. The nucleotide sequence is given as TGTGCCAGCAGTTTTACTAGAGTTCCAGTTGGCAATTCACCCCTCCACTTT.